The 19 T cell receptor beta chains in this list originate from one sample, sequenced in a study of technical replicates of blood from a handful of donors. TCRdb keeps only in-frame clones here, not all; method: immunoSEQ multiplex PCR. The sample lists roughly 60,000 clones, around 88% occurring once. Sequences were obtained from PBMCs. These receptors came from a human donor in good health. Some clones in this sample may be carry-over from other donors' samples.

CDR3 loop: CSVEGDRGTDTQYF. The CDR3 coding sequence is TGCAGCGTTGAGGGGGACAGGGGAACAGATACGCAGTATTTT. The J gene is TRBJ2-3, the V gene TRBV29-1, with 10 bases matching TRBD1. Germline V lookup: CDR1 SQVTM, CDR2 ANQGSEA. The CDR3 has 14 amino acids. The J segment lost 3 bases and the V segment lost 3 bases, leaving 3 bases of the junction unmatched.

The chain couples TRBV7-3 to TRBJ2-1; 7 bases map to TRBD2. Germline trimming cut 3 bases from V and 9 bases from J; bases unmatched to any gene: 2. The length of the CDR3 is 12 residues. The germline V gene encodes CDR1 SGHTA and CDR2 FQGTGA. In DNA, the CDR3 is TGTGCCAGCAGCTTGCCGGGGGGTGAGCAGTTCTTC. Encoded protein: CASSLPGGEQFF.

This clone appeared once. The genes are TRBV7-2 and TRBJ2-1, with D possibly TRBD2 on 6 matching bases. The V end was cut by 0 bases, the J end by 9 bases, with 12 bases between. Germline assignment: CDR1 SGHTA and CDR2 FQGNSA. This CDR3 has 14 residues. The DNA of the CDR3 is TGTGCCAGCAGCTTAGCCCAGGCAGCGGGTGAGCAGTTCTTC. Translating gives CASSLAQAAGEQFF.

The J gene is TRBJ1-5, the V gene TRBV12-5, with a weak D call TRBD1 (6 bases). This CDR3 region has 18 residues. Per the germline V gene, CDR1 is LGHNT and CDR2 is FRNRAP. Trimming left V 0 bases short and J 4 bases short, with 19 bases between. Here the CDR3 DNA reads TGTGCTAGTGGTTTGGTAATCCTTCGGGGGGGCGGGAATCAGCCCCAGCATTTT. This translates into CASGLVILRGGGNQPQHF.

The genes are TRBV27 and TRBJ2-7; tentatively, D is TRBD1 (7 bases). This CDR3 spans 14 amino acids. In germline, CDR1 is MNHEY, CDR2 SMNVEV (reference sequence). The germline V and J ends were trimmed by 7 bases and 4 bases, with 17 bases remaining between them. CDR3 coding DNA: TGTGCCAGCAAAGGAGGGGGACAGTTATACGAGCAGTACTTC. It translates to CASKGGGQLYEQYF.

The CDR3 protein is CASSLGDRDQETQYF. The CDR3 region has the DNA TGTGCCAGCAGCTTAGGGGACAGGGACCAAGAGACCCAGTACTTC. The chain uses TRBV7-3 and TRBJ2-5; 9 bases agree with TRBD1. Losses at the gene ends were 2 bases for V and 0 bases for J; bases not matched to a gene: 1. CDR3 size: 15 residues. From germline, CDR1 is SGHTA and CDR2 FQGTGA.

The chain employs TRBV7-3 and TRBJ1-1; D perhaps matches TRBD1 (6 bases). The CDR3 runs to 13 residues. CDR1 is SGHTA and CDR2 is FQGTGA in the germline V gene. Between the trimmed V and J ends, which lost 1 base and 4 bases, there was a span of 7 bases. The CDR3 DNA reads TGTGCCAGCAGCTTAAAAGGGGGCACTGAAGCTTTCTTT. Translation gives CASSLKGGTEAFF.

The rearrangement joins TRBV7-8 to TRBJ1-5, with D perhaps matching TRBD1 (5 bases). CDR3 length equals 17 residues. CDR1 and CDR2 from the germline V gene are SGHVS and FQNEAQ. V lost 0 bases and J 2 bases, leaving 14 bases between the germline ends. The CDR3 reads CASSLANRNTRNQPQHF. As DNA, the CDR3 is TGTGCCAGCAGCTTAGCCAACAGGAACACCCGCAATCAGCCCCAGCATTTT.

The gene calls are TRBV30 and TRBJ2-3; TRBD2 is a possible D gene (7 bases). Looked up from germline, CDR1 is GTSNPN and CDR2 is SVGIG (reference sequence). V shed 0 bases and J shed 8 bases, with 12 bases lying between them. The CDR3 totals 13 residues. CDR3 region: CAWSVGGGGTQYF. The CDR3 DNA reads as TGTGCCTGGAGTGTAGGGGGGGGAGGTACGCAGTATTTT.

This clone was recorded once. The V and J genes are TRBV7-9 and TRBJ2-7; D might be TRBD2 (6 bases). The germline V gene encodes CDR1 SEHNR and CDR2 FQNEAQ (reference sequence). V was shortened by 5 bases and J by 0 bases, with 11 bases between the two germline ends. This CDR3 comprises 14 residues. The CDR3 coding sequence is TGTGCCAGCAGCCCGAGCGGGTCCTCCTACGAGCAGTACTTC. Translated, it gives CASSPSGSSYEQYF. Using reference TRBV7-9 and TRBJ2-7 for the parts outside the CDR3, the full variable domain is DTGVSQNPRHKITKRGQNVTFRCDPISEHNRLYWYRQTLGQGPEFLTYFQNEAQLEKSRLLSDRFSAERPKGSFSTLEIQRTEQGDSAMYLCASSPSGSSYEQYFGPGTRLTVT.

The rearrangement links TRBV15 to TRBJ2-1, with TRBD2 matching 10 bases. V shed 1 base, J shed 5 bases, and the junction held 2 bases outside the gene matches. Germline CDR1 is LNHNV and CDR2 is YYDKDF (reference sequence). The CDR3 is 15 amino acids. The CDR3 spells CATSRVSGGHNEQFF. In nucleotides, the CDR3 is TGTGCCACCAGCAGAGTTAGCGGGGGGCACAATGAGCAGTTCTTC.

The V gene is TRBV10-3, the J gene TRBJ1-2; the D is unclear. The V gene's germline CDR1 is ENHRY and CDR2 SYGVKD. V lost 5 bases and J 4 bases, leaving 11 bases between the germline ends. The CDR3 contains 13 residues. CDR3 coding DNA: TGTGCCATCAGTTCAGACGGGAGCTATGGCTACACCTTC. Residues: CAISSDGSYGYTF.

The CDR3 loop reads CASSPVRGDYEQYF. The CDR3 DNA reads TGTGCCAGCAGCCCCGTCCGGGGGGACTACGAGCAGTACTTC. The chain couples TRBV5-5 to TRBJ2-7, with 7 bases aligning to TRBD2. V dropped 4 bases and J dropped 3; count of bases not matched to a gene: 7. Germline V gene data show CDR1 as SGHKS and CDR2 as YYEKEE (reference sequence). The CDR3 length is 14 residues.

The genes are TRBV6-1 and TRBJ1-5; D not resolved. Germline V gives CDR1 MNHNS, CDR2 SASEGT. The V end lost 2 bases, the J end lost 4 bases, and 6 bases lay between the germline ends. CDR3 length: 13 residues. The CDR3 DNA follows: TGTGCCAGCAGTGAACGAGGGAATCAGCCCCAGCATTTT. Translating it yields CASSERGNQPQHF.

J is TRBJ2-1 and V is TRBV4-3; possibly TRBD2 for D (5 bases). Germline CDR1 LGHNA, CDR2 YSLEER. The CDR3 is 12 amino acids. Trimming left V 2 bases short and J 8 bases short, with 7 bases between. CDR3 sequence (DNA): TGCGCCAGCAGCCAACTGAGGGATGAGCAGTTCTTC. Its translation is CASSQLRDEQFF.

The chain combines TRBV5-4 with TRBJ1-3; the match to TRBD1 covers 9 bases. The germline V gene encodes CDR1 SGHNT and CDR2 YYREEE (reference sequence). The CDR3 consists of 15 residues. Trimming removed 4 bases from V and 3 bases from J; junction bases left unmatched: 5. CDR3 DNA sequence: TGTGCCAGCAGCCCGACAGGGGGAAATGGAAACACCATATATTTT. The encoded protein is CASSPTGGNGNTIYF.

This chain connects TRBV5-1 to TRBJ2-5, with TRBD2 matching over 8 bases. CDR3 size: 15 residues. Per the germline V gene, CDR1 is SGHRS and CDR2 is YFSETQ. J lost 5 bases, V lost 4 bases, and 10 bases had no gene match. CDR3 residues: CASSDPGLEAETQYF. DNA of the CDR3: TGCGCCAGCAGCGATCCGGGACTAGAGGCTGAGACCCAGTACTTC.

V and J are TRBV6-5 and TRBJ1-6; 9 nucleotides match TRBD1. The CDR3 length is 16 residues. Germline loops: CDR1 MNHEY, CDR2 SVGAGI. V was pared by 2 bases and J by 6 bases, with 5 bases of the junction left unmatched. CDR3 residues: CASSYRTGDFNSPLHF. DNA for the CDR3: TGTGCCAGCAGTTACAGGACAGGGGATTTTAATTCACCCCTCCACTTT.

This chain connects TRBV10-3 to TRBJ2-2; a weak D match, TRBD1 (6 bases). Germline loops: CDR1 ENHRY, CDR2 SYGVKD. V shed 10 bases and J shed 5 bases, with 17 bases lying between them. The CDR3 is made up of 14 amino acids. The CDR3 DNA sequence: TGTGCCACCGCAGGGGACCCAGGGACCGGGGAGCTGTTTTTT. Amino acids: CATAGDPGTGELFF.